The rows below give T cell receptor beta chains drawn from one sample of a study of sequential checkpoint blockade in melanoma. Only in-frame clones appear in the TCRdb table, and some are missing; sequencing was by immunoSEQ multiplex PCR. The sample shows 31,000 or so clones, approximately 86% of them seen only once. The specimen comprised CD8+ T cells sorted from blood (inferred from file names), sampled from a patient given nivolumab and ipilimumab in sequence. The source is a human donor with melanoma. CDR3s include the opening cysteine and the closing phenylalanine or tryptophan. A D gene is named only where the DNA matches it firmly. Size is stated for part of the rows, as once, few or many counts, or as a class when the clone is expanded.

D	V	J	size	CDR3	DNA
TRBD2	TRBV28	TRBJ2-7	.	CASSWVGGSYEQYF	TGTGCCAGCAGTTGGGTGGGGGGGTCCTACGAGCAGTACTTC
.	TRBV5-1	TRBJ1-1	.	CASSSWTANTEAFF	TGCGCCAGCAGCTCGTGGACAGCTAACACTGAAGCTTTCTTT
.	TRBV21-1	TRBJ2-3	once	CASSTGRPGTGRTDTQYF	TGTGCCAGCAGCACGGGGCGGCCCGGGACAGGGCGCACAGATACGCAGTATTTT
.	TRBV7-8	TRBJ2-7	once	CASSPDYDEQYF	TGTGCCAGCAGCCCCGACTACGACGAGCAGTACTTC
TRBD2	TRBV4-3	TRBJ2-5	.	CASSPDGAGVGETQYF	TGCGCCAGCAGCCCCGATGGGGCGGGAGTGGGAGAGACCCAGTACTTC
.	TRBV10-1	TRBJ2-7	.	CASSGSVSGYHYEQYF	TGCGCCAGCAGTGGGTCAGTGAGCGGGTACCACTACGAGCAGTACTTC
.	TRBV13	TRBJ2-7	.	CASSLGSRVYEQYF	TGTGCCAGCAGCTTGGGATCCAGGGTCTACGAGCAGTACTTC
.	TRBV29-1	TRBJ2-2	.	CSAYLTGELFF	TGCAGCGCCTACCTCACCGGGGAGCTGTTTTTT
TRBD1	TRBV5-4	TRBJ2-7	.	CASSLRQGGYEQYF	TGTGCCAGCAGCTTGAGACAGGGGGGGTACGAGCAGTACTTC
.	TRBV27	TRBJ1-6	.	CASSLHRPDNSPLHF	TGTGCCAGCAGTTTACACAGACCGGATAATTCACCCCTCCACTTT
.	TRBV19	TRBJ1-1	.	CASSIFKNTEAFF	TGTGCCAGTAGTATATTCAAGAACACTGAAGCTTTCTTT
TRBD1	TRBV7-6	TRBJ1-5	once	CASSLDAPGQGIIQPQHF	TGTGCCAGCAGCTTAGATGCTCCGGGACAGGGAATTATTCAGCCCCAGCATTTT
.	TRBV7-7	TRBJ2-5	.	CASSLSGEETQYF	TGTGCTAGCAGCTTATCTGGAGAAGAGACCCAGTACTTC
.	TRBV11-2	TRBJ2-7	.	CASSRLAGLPEQYF	TGTGCCAGCAGCCGCCTCGCAGGGCTCCCCGAGCAGTACTTC
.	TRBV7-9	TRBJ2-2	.	CASSLAPGTLANTGELFF	TGTGCCAGCAGCTTAGCGCCTGGGACACTTGCGAACACCGGGGAGCTGTTTTTT
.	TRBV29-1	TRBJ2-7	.	CSVAGAGSYEQYF	TGCAGCGTTGCAGGGGCAGGTTCCTACGAGCAGTACTTC
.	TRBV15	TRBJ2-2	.	CATSRDQASAGDLFF	TGTGCCACCAGCAGAGATCAGGCCTCGGCAGGGGATCTGTTTTTT
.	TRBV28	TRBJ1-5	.	CASNPGRSNQPQHF	TGTGCCAGCAATCCGGGAAGGAGCAATCAGCCCCAGCATTTT
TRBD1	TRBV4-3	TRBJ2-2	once	CASSQEIRGTGVRTGELFF	TGCGCCAGCAGCCAAGAGATCCGCGGGACAGGAGTAAGAACCGGGGAGCTGTTTTTT
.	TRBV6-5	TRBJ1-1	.	CASSPGTTIEAFF	TGTGCCAGCAGTCCTGGGACAACTATAGAAGCTTTCTTT
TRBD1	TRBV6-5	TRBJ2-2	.	CAIQAGTGGTGELFF	TGTGCCATCCAAGCCGGGACAGGGGGCACCGGGGAGCTGTTTTTT
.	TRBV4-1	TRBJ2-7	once	CASSQDPGKDEQYF	TGCGCCAGCAGCCAAGATCCGGGGAAAGACGAGCAGTACTTC
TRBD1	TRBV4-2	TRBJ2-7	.	CASSQDLAGQGYEQYF	TGTGCCAGCAGCCAAGATCTAGCTGGACAGGGTTACGAGCAGTACTTC
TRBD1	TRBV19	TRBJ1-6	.	CASSIWQGEAPLHF	TGTGCCAGTAGTATCTGGCAGGGGGAAGCACCCCTCCACTTT
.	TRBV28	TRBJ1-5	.	CASSLPGSNQPQHF	TGTGCCAGCAGTTTACCAGGAAGCAATCAGCCCCAGCATTTT
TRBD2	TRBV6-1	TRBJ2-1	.	CASLAGTRAYNEQFF	TGTGCCAGCTTAGCGGGAACACGAGCCTACAATGAGCAGTTCTTC
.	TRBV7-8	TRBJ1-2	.	CASSLATGGDGYTF	TGTGCCAGCAGCTTAGCGACGGGAGGAGATGGCTACACCTTC
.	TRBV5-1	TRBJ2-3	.	CASSRPAGTTREPDTQYF	TGCGCCAGCAGCCGACCCGCCGGGACAACCCGAGAGCCAGATACGCAGTATTTT
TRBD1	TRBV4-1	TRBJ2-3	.	CASSERQGLGTDTQYF	TGCGCCAGCAGCGAACGACAGGGCTTGGGCACAGATACGCAGTATTTT
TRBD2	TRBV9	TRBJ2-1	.	CASSRKGTSGGLRDEQFF	TGTGCCAGCAGCAGAAAGGGGACTAGCGGGGGGTTGCGGGATGAGCAGTTCTTC
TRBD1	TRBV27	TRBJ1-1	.	CASSLSGQANTEAFF	TGTGCCAGCAGTTTATCCGGACAGGCCAACACTGAAGCTTTCTTT
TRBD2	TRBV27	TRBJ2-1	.	CASSSLAGPYNEQFF	TGTGCCAGCAGTTCACTAGCGGGGCCCTACAATGAGCAGTTCTTC
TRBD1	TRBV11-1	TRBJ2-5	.	CASSLGQGARETQYF	TGTGCCAGCAGCTTGGGACAGGGGGCTAGGGAGACCCAGTACTTC
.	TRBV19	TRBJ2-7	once	CASSIGGSSYEQYF	TGTGCCAGTAGTATAGGTGGGAGCTCCTACGAGCAGTACTTC
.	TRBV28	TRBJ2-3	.	CASRDLLMGEGTDTQYF	TGTGCCAGCAGGGATCTACTTATGGGGGAGGGCACAGATACGCAGTATTTT
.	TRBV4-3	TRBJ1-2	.	CASSQDTRADGYTF	TGCGCCAGCAGCCAAGACACCCGCGCGGATGGCTACACCTTC
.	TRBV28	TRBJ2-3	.	CASSLLFTDTQYF	TGTGCCAGCAGTTTACTTTTCACAGATACGCAGTATTTT
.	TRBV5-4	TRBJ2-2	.	CASSSLGDGELFF	TGTGCCAGCAGTTCTCTCGGGGACGGGGAGCTGTTTTTT
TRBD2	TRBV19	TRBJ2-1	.	CASSHGTSGRNEQFF	TGTGCCAGTAGCCATGGGACTAGCGGGAGAAATGAGCAGTTCTTC
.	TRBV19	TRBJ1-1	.	CASSIGRGTEAFF	TGTGCCAGTAGTATAGGTAGGGGAACTGAAGCTTTCTTT
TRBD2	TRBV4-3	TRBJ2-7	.	CASSQADEGGRGYEQYF	TGCGCCAGCAGCCAAGCGGACGAGGGAGGGAGAGGCTACGAGCAGTACTTC
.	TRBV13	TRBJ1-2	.	CASSFGRGNYGYTF	TGTGCCAGCAGCTTTGGTAGGGGTAACTATGGCTACACCTTC
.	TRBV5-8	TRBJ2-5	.	CASSREQGAETQYF	TGTGCCAGCAGTCGAGAACAGGGTGCTGAGACCCAGTACTTC